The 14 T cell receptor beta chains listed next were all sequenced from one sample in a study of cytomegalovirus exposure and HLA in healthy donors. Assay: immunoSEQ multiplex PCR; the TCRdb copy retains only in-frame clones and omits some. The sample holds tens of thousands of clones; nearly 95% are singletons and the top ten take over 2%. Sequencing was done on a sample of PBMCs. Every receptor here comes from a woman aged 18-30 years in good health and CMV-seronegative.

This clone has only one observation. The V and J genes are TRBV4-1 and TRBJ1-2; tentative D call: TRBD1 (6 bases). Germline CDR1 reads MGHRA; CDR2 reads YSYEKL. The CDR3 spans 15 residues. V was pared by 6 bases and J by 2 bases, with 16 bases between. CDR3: CASSLQGIENYGYTF. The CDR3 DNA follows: TGCGCCAGCAGTCTCCAGGGGATTGAGAACTATGGCTACACCTTC.

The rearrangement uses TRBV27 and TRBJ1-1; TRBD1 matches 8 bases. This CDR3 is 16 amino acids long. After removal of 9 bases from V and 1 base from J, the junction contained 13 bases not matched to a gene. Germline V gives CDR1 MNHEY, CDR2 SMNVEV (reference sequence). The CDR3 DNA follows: TGTGCCAGTTTGGGGGCAGGGGGCGGCCGGAACACTGAAGCTTTCTTT. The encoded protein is CASLGAGGGRNTEAFF.

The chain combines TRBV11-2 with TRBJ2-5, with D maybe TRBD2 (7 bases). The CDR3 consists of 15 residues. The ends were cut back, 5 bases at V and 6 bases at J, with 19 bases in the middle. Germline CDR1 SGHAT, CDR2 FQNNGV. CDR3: CASSPGWGGAQTQYF. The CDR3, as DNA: TGTGCCAGCAGCCCTGGCTGGGGGGGCGCACAGACCCAGTACTTC.

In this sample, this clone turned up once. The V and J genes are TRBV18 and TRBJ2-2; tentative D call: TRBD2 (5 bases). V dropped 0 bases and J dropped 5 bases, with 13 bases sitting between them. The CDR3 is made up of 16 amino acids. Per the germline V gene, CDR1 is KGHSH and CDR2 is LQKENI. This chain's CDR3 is CASSPPGHGLTGELFF. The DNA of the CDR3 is TGTGCCAGCTCACCACCGGGTCACGGACTTACCGGGGAGCTGTTTTTT.

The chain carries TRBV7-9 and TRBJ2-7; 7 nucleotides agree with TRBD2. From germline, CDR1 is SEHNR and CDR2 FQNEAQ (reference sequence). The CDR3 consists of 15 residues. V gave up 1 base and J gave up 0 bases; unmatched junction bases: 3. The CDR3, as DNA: TGTGCCAGCAGCTTAGGGGGGGGATTCTCCTACGAGCAGTACTTC. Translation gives CASSLGGGFSYEQYF.

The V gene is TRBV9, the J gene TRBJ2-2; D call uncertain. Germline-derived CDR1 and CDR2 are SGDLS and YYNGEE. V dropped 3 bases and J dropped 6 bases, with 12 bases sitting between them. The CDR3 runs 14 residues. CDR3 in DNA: TGTGCCAGCAGCGGCGTTCTATCCCCCGGGGAGCTGTTTTTT. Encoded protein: CASSGVLSPGELFF.

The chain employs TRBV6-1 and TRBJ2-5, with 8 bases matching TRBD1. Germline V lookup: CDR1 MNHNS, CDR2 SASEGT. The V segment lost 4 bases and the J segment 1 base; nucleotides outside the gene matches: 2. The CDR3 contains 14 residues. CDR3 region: CASSAGTGQETQYF. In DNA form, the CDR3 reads TGTGCCAGCAGTGCCGGGACAGGCCAAGAGACCCAGTACTTC.

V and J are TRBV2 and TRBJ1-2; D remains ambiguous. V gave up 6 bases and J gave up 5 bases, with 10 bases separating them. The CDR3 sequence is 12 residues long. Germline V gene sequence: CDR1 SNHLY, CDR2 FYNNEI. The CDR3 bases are TGTGCCAGCAGAGCCGGGATGTATGGCTACACCTTC. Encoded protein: CASRAGMYGYTF.

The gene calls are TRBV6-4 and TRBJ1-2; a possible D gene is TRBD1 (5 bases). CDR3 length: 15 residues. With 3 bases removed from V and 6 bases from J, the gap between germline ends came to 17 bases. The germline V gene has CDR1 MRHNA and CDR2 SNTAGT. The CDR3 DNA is TGTGCCAGCAGTGATTCCTCGGGGGATGGGAATGGCTACACCTTC. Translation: CASSDSSGDGNGYTF.

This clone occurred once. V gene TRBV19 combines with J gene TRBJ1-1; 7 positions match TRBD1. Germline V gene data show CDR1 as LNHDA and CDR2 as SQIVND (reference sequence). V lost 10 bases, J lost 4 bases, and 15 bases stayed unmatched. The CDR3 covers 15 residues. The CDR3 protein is CATLRQGTAPTEAFF. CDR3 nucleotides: TGTGCCACTCTCAGACAGGGCACAGCCCCCACTGAAGCTTTCTTT. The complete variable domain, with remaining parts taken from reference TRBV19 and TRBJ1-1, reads DGGITQSPKYLFRKEGQNVTLSCEQNLNHDAMYWYRQDPGQGLRLIYYSQIVNDFQKGDIAEGYSVSREKKESFPLTVTSAQKNPTAFYLCATLRQGTAPTEAFFGQGTRLTVV.

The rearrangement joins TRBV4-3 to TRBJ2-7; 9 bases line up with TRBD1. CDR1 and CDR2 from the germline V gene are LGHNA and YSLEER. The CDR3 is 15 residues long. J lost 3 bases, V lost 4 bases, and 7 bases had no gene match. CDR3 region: CASSPRTGDVYEQYF. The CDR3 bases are TGCGCCAGCAGCCCAAGGACAGGGGATGTCTACGAGCAGTACTTC.

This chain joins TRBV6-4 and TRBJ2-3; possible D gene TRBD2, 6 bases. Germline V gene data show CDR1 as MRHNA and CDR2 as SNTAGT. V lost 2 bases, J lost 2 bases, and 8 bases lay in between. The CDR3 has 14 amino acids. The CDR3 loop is CASSDRDSTDTQYF. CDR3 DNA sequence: TGTGCCAGCAGTGACAGGGACTCCACAGATACGCAGTATTTT.

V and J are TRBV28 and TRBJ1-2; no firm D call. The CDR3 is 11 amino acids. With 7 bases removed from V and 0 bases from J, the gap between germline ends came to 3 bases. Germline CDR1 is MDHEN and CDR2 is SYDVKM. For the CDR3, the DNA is TGTGCCAGCACCTCTAACTATGGCTACACCTTC. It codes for CASTSNYGYTF.

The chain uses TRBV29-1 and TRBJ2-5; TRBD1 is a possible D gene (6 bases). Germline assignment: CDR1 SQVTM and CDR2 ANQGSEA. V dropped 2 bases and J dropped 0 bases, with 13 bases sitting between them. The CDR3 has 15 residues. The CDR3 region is CSVELGARYQETQYF. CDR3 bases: TGCAGCGTTGAATTGGGGGCCAGGTACCAAGAGACCCAGTACTTC.